These 28 T cell receptor beta chains originate from one sample sequenced in a study of T cells in Graves' hyperthyroidism and ophthalmopathy. There were TCR beta CDR3 regions amplified from RNA transcripts. Carried out on the TCR CDR3, a first-round RT-PCR used the HTBI primer set. TCRdb recomputed calls from the multiplex PCR reads with MiXCR, one row per CDR3 protein. Here the sample spans about 480,000 distinct CDR3 sequences, about 15% being singletons. Sequenced input: blood. The origin of the receptors is a woman under 30 with Graves' hyperthyroidism.

This clonotype was recorded a few times. V and J are TRBV5-8 and TRBJ1-2; D possibly corresponds to TRBD1 (6 bases). Germline assignment: CDR1 SGHTS and CDR2 YDEGEE. The V gene lost 1 base and the J gene lost 8 bases, with 18 bases spanning the gap. The length of the CDR3 is 15 residues. CDR3 nucleotides: TGTGCCAGCAGCTTGAGTCTACAGGGTCTCAGGGGCTACACCTTC. Protein sequence: CASSLSLQGLRGYTF.

The CDR3 sequence is CASQMWLAGAGEQFF. CDR3 DNA: TGTGCCAGCCAAATGTGGCTAGCGGGAGCGGGCGAGCAGTTCTTC. The V gene is TRBV27, the J gene TRBJ2-1; 10 bases are shared with TRBD2. Trimming cost V 8 bases and J 10 bases; bases outside gene matches: 14. Germline lookup yields CDR1 MNHEY and CDR2 SMNVEV (reference sequence). CDR3 length: 15 residues.

This clonotype showed up many times. This chain uses TRBV30 with TRBJ1-6; 9 bases map to TRBD1. The CDR3 length is 14 residues. In germline, CDR1 is GTSNPN, CDR2 SVGIG (reference sequence). Unmatched junction bases numbered 4, after V lost 3 bases and J lost 7 bases. This chain's CDR3 is CAWRRDRVNSPLHF. Written as DNA, the CDR3 is TGTGCCTGGAGACGGGACAGGGTCAATTCACCCCTCCACTTT.

This clonotype was detected ten times or more. The chain couples TRBV7-3 to TRBJ2-2; TRBD1 matches 9 bases. The CDR3 spans 14 residues. V shed 3 bases and J 6 bases; nucleotides not matched to a gene: 2. CDR1 SGHTA and CDR2 FQGTGA come from the germline V gene. The CDR3 protein is CASSLWDRAGELFF. CDR3 bases: TGTGCCAGCAGCTTGTGGGACAGGGCCGGGGAGCTGTTTTTT.

This clonotype was observed at least ten times. V usage is TRBV20-1 and J usage is TRBJ2-6; TRBD2 might be the D (6 bases). V lost 5 bases to trimming and J lost 1 base, with 24 bases between them. The CDR3 runs 19 residues. CDR1 DFQATT and CDR2 SNEGSKA come from the germline V gene (reference sequence). DNA for the CDR3: TGCAGTGCTCCGTTTGCAGGCCACGGTGGGGGGTCTGGGGCCAACGTCCTGACTTTC. Translated: CSAPFAGHGGGSGANVLTF.

The rearrangement links TRBV7-2 to TRBJ1-3; unclear D gene. The length of the CDR3 is 15 residues. V lost 5 bases to trimming and J lost 1 base, with 12 bases between them. Germline CDR1 is SGHTA and CDR2 is FQGNSA. The CDR3 sequence: CASSPDRISGNTIYF. The CDR3 DNA sequence: TGTGCCAGCAGCCCCGACCGTATATCTGGAAACACCATATATTTT.

The genes are TRBV27 and TRBJ1-2, with D unresolved. Germline V gives CDR1 MNHEY, CDR2 SMNVEV (reference sequence). The CDR3 runs 14 residues. V lost 5 bases and J lost 4, with 14 bases in between. The CDR3 DNA sequence: TGTGCCAGCAGTGATAAGGAAGGAAGCTATGGCTACACCTTC. It is translated as CASSDKEGSYGYTF.

The sample holds a few counts of this clonotype. The chain uses TRBV29-1 and TRBJ2-3; D not certain. Germline V lookup: CDR1 SQVTM, CDR2 ANQGSEA. Trimming cost V 5 bases and J 0 bases, with 9 bases left between them. The CDR3 contains 13 residues. CDR3 bases: TGCAGCGTTAGGGTTACTAGCACAGATACGCAGTATTTT. Its translation: CSVRVTSTDTQYF.

This rearrangement joins TRBV12-3 or TRBV12-4 to TRBJ2-3; unclear D gene. The DNA end favors TRBJ1-5, so the J call may be wrong. The CDR3 spans 11 residues. This CDR3 reads CASSSADTQHF. CDR3 DNA sequence: TGTGCCAGCAGCTCAGCAGATACGCAGCATTTT.

The chain couples TRBV12-3 or TRBV12-4 to TRBJ2-3; 9 bases are a match to TRBD2. V dropped 4 bases and J dropped 0; count of bases not matched to a gene: 8. This CDR3 spans 17 amino acids. The CDR3 protein is CASSYSREGPSTDTQYF. DNA of the CDR3: TGTGCCAGCAGTTACTCGCGGGAGGGCCCGAGCACAGATACGCAGTATTTT.

This chain uses TRBV12-3 or TRBV12-4 with TRBJ1-5, with 8 bases that match TRBD1. Trimming took 5 bases from V and 6 from J; bases not matched to a gene: 6. CDR3 size: 14 residues. DNA of the CDR3: TGTGCCAGCAGTCTCTATACAGGGGGTCAGCCCCAGCATTTT. The encoded protein is CASSLYTGGQPQHF.

This clonotype has a count of ten or more. This chain connects TRBV27 to TRBJ1-1, with no clear D. The ends were cut back, 5 bases at V and 8 bases at J, with 21 bases in the middle. Germline V gene sequence: CDR1 MNHEY, CDR2 SMNVEV (reference sequence). CDR3 length: 15 amino acids. CDR3 amino acids: CASSPRAQYGGEAFF. The CDR3 DNA reads as TGTGCCAGCAGTCCTCGAGCACAGTATGGTGGGGAAGCTTTCTTT.

The table lists this clonotype with a few counts. The V and J genes are TRBV13 and TRBJ2-4; 7 nucleotides agree with TRBD1. CDR3 size: 14 residues. CDR1 and CDR2 from the germline V gene are PRHDT and FYEKMQ (reference sequence). With 2 bases clipped from V and 6 bases from J, the junction kept 4 bases outside the gene matches. The CDR3 here is CASSLRQGPNIQYF. In nucleotides, the CDR3 is TGTGCCAGCAGCTTAAGACAGGGCCCAAACATTCAGTACTTC.

This clonotype was seen many times. The chain recombines TRBV7-3 with TRBJ2-2, with TRBD2 as a possible D gene (5 bases). This CDR3 comprises 14 residues. Trimming took off 6 bases at V and 5 bases at J, with 13 bases between the two ends. Germline loops: CDR1 SGHTA, CDR2 FQGTGA. Here the CDR3 reads CASRLTRETGELFF. Written as DNA, the CDR3 is TGTGCCAGCAGACTAACTCGGGAAACCGGGGAGCTGTTTTTT.

This clonotype was counted many times. V gene TRBV7-2 combines with J gene TRBJ1-2, with D possibly TRBD1 on 5 matching bases. Trimming removed 5 bases from V and 4 bases from J, with 14 bases in between. Germline V gene lookup returns CDR1 SGHTA and CDR2 FQGNSA. The CDR3 runs to 14 residues. CDR3 region: CASSRNGHLYGYTF. CDR3 bases: TGTGCCAGCAGCCGCAACGGACACCTCTATGGCTACACCTTC.

This chain uses TRBV25-1 with TRBJ1-1; D might be TRBD1 (5 bases). Germline loops: CDR1 MGHDK, CDR2 SYGVNS. CDR3 size: 14 residues. With 7 bases removed from V and 5 bases from J, the gap between germline ends came to 17 bases. The CDR3 bases are TGTGCCAGCACTAATGGCGGAGGGGAAACTGAAGCTTTCTTT. This translates into CASTNGGGETEAFF.

This clonotype was detected a few times. This CDR3 is missing its conserved last phenylalanine or tryptophan, likely due to a read error. The J gene is TRBJ1-1, the V gene TRBV19, with D hard to call. Trimming took off 3 bases at V and 5 bases at J, with 4 bases between the two ends. Germline loops: CDR1 LNHDA, CDR2 SQIVND (reference sequence). This CDR3 region has 11 residues. CDR3 sequence: CASSMFTEAFS. Here the CDR3 DNA reads TGTGCCAGTAGTATGTTTACTGAAGCTTTCTCT.

V is TRBV6-1 and J is TRBJ2-2; the match to TRBD2 covers 7 bases. V was pared by 8 bases and J by 4 bases, with 7 bases of the junction left unmatched. The CDR3 totals 14 residues. Germline loops: CDR1 MNHNS, CDR2 SASEGT. CDR3 protein: CASGTKIGTGELFF. Here the CDR3 DNA reads TGTGCCAGCGGGACTAAAATTGGCACCGGGGAGCTGTTTTTT.

This clonotype was counted only a few times. V is TRBV7-9 and J is TRBJ1-2; possibly TRBD1 for D (5 bases). The germline V and J ends were trimmed by 5 bases and 6 bases, with 19 bases remaining between them. Per germline, CDR1 SEHNR and CDR2 FQNEAQ (reference sequence). This CDR3 comprises 15 residues. In DNA, the CDR3 is TGTGCCAGCAGCCGTGGGGCAGAGAGTTCGAATGGCTACACCTTC. Its translation is CASSRGAESSNGYTF. The variable domain in full, with the rest retrieved from reference TRBV7-9 and TRBJ1-2, is DTGVSQNPRHKITKRGQNVTFRCDPISEHNRLYWYRQTLGQGPEFLTYFQNEAQLEKSRLLSDRFSAERPKGSFSTLEIQRTEQGDSAMYLCASSRGAESSNGYTFGSGTRLTVV.

This clonotype was seen repeatedly, ten times or more. The chain links TRBV11-2 to TRBJ2-7; 9 nucleotides align to TRBD1. From germline, CDR1 is SGHAT and CDR2 FQNNGV. J was trimmed by 3 bases and V by 4 bases; bases with no gene match: 4. CDR3 length equals 14 residues. The CDR3 here is CASSSGQGRYEQYF. The CDR3 DNA reads TGTGCCAGCAGCTCGGGACAGGGTCGCTACGAGCAGTACTTC.

This clonotype has ten or more counts. This chain joins TRBV24-1 and TRBJ1-2; 8 positions match TRBD1. In germline, CDR1 is KGHDR, CDR2 SFDVKD. The CDR3 sequence is 13 residues long. The junction had 2 bases not matched to a gene; V was cut back by 5 bases and J by 4 bases. The CDR3 loop is CATSGQGFYGYTF. For the CDR3, the DNA is TGTGCCACCAGTGGACAGGGGTTCTATGGCTACACCTTC.

Only a few counts were recorded for this clonotype. The V and J genes are TRBV24-1 and TRBJ2-1, with D perhaps TRBD1 (5 bases). This CDR3 has 13 residues. V lost 7 bases and J 9 bases, leaving 15 bases between the germline ends. The germline V gene has CDR1 KGHDR and CDR2 SFDVKD. CDR3 nucleotide sequence: TGTGCCACCAGCGGTGGACAACGGATTGAGCAGTTCTTC. Translation: CATSGGQRIEQFF.

The table lists this clonotype with many counts. The chain carries TRBV12-3 or TRBV12-4 and TRBJ1-2; D ambiguous. Trimming took 6 bases from V and 0 from J, leaving 14 bases between them. The CDR3 runs to 15 residues. CDR3 nucleotides: TGTGCCAGCAGCCCTAGGCCCGGCACTAACTATGGCTACACCTTC. It encodes CASSPRPGTNYGYTF.

The V call is TRBV12-3 or TRBV12-4, the J call TRBJ1-2; no clear D gene. V dropped 4 bases and J dropped 4 bases, with 13 bases sitting between them. The CDR3 runs 14 residues. The CDR3 DNA reads as TGTGCCAGCAGTTCCTCCCTCAAAATCTATGGCTACACCTTC. Encoded protein: CASSSSLKIYGYTF.

This clonotype was picked up many times. J is TRBJ2-1 and V is TRBV28; 12 bases align to TRBD2. Trimming took 6 bases from V and 4 from J; bases not matched to a gene: 19. Germline assignment: CDR1 MDHEN and CDR2 SYDVKM. The CDR3 sequence is 20 residues long. The CDR3 loop reads CASSTLGLAGGPLLYNEQFF. In DNA, the CDR3 is TGTGCCAGCAGCACCCTGGGGCTAGCGGGAGGGCCCCTCCTATACAATGAGCAGTTCTTC.

The rearrangement joins TRBV7-9 to TRBJ1-5; 7 bases map to TRBD1. With V trimmed by 5 bases and J by 4 bases, 8 bases remained unmatched. Per germline, CDR1 SEHNR and CDR2 FQNEAQ (reference sequence). The CDR3 loop spans 15 amino acids. The CDR3 DNA sequence: TGTGCCAGCAGCCCCGACAGGGTGGGGAATCAGCCCCAGCATTTT. Its translation: CASSPDRVGNQPQHF.

There are many counts of this clonotype. The chain is built from TRBV20-1 and TRBJ2-7; D remains ambiguous. Germline V gene lookup returns CDR1 DFQATT and CDR2 SNEGSKA (reference sequence). The V end was cut by 0 bases, the J end by 2 bases, with 8 bases between. The CDR3 extends over 13 amino acids. The CDR3 loop reads CSAREGPAYEQYF. CDR3 nucleotide sequence: TGCAGTGCTAGAGAGGGCCCCGCCTACGAGCAGTACTTC.

This clonotype was picked up a small number of times. The rearrangement uses TRBV7-2 and TRBJ1-1; weak D call: TRBD1 (5 bases). V was trimmed by 0 bases and J by 4 bases, leaving 12 bases between them. Germline V CDR1 and CDR2: SGHTA, FQGNSA. The CDR3 loop spans 15 amino acids. CDR3 bases: TGTGCCAGCAGCTTAGCGGCAGGGAGTGTCACTGAAGCTTTCTTT. As protein: CASSLAAGSVTEAFF.